The 13 T cell receptor beta chains listed next were all sequenced from one sample in a study of glioma-infiltrating T cells after dendritic cell vaccination. Libraries were prepared by immunoSEQ multiplex PCR; TCRdb keeps only in-frame clonotypes and omits some of them. In the table there are 90,000 to 100,000 clones, approximately 80% of which are singletons. The starting material was blood, obtained before dendritic cell vaccination. The receptors stem from a human donor with glioblastoma.

V is TRBV6-1 and J is TRBJ2-3; 12 bases are shared with TRBD2. The CDR3 has 18 residues. Germline V gives CDR1 MNHNS, CDR2 SASEGT. The V segment lost 2 bases and the J segment 0 bases; nucleotides outside the gene matches: 6. The CDR3, as DNA: TGTGCCAGCAGTGAATTACTAGCGGGGGGCTTGAGCACAGATACGCAGTATTTT. Translated: CASSELLAGGLSTDTQYF.

This clone was recorded only once. CDR3 sequence reads: CASRSSGNDNEQFF. The CDR3 DNA reads TGCGCCAGCAGATCTAGCGGGAATGACAATGAGCAGTTCTTC. The chain uses TRBV5-1 and TRBJ2-1; 9 bases line up with TRBD2. Germline V gene data show CDR1 as SGHRS and CDR2 as YFSETQ. V lost 5 bases, J lost 5 bases, and 5 bases stayed unmatched. The CDR3 has 14 residues.

The CDR3, as DNA: TGTGCTAGTGGCATCGGGACAGGGGGTCTCTACACCTTC. Translation gives CASGIGTGGLYTF. The V and J genes are TRBV12-5 and TRBJ1-2, with 11 bases aligning to TRBD1. Trimming removed 6 bases from V and 10 bases from J; junction bases left unmatched: 7. This CDR3 has 13 residues. Germline V gene lookup returns CDR1 LGHNT and CDR2 FRNRAP.

The chain employs TRBV7-9 and TRBJ1-6; tentative D call: TRBD1 (5 bases). This CDR3 is built from 14 residues. The germline CDR1 and CDR2 sequences are SEHNR and FQNEAQ (reference sequence). The germline V and J ends were trimmed by 5 bases and 4 bases, with 9 bases remaining between them. CDR3 residues: CASSGRQYNSPLHF. In DNA, the CDR3 is TGTGCCAGCAGCGGCCGACAGTATAATTCACCCCTCCACTTT.

This chain connects TRBV5-1 to TRBJ2-3; the D gene is possibly TRBD2 (5 bases). V lost 2 bases and J 0 bases, leaving 7 bases between the germline ends. This CDR3 contains 14 residues. Germline V gives CDR1 SGHRS, CDR2 YFSETQ. Here the CDR3 DNA reads TGCGCCAGCAGCTTCGGACTGAGCACAGATACGCAGTATTTT. It encodes CASSFGLSTDTQYF.

V gene TRBV30 combines with J gene TRBJ2-3; D remains unclear. Germline V gives CDR1 GTSNPN, CDR2 SVGIG (reference sequence). V shed 1 base and J shed 0 bases, with 14 bases lying between them. The CDR3 spans 16 residues. CDR3 coding DNA: TGTGCCTGGAGTGACCTCCCCCGAGCTAGCACAGATACGCAGTATTTT. This gives the protein CAWSDLPRASTDTQYF.

The gene calls are TRBV29-1 and TRBJ1-1; TRBD1 matches 7 bases. From germline, CDR1 is SQVTM and CDR2 ANQGSEA. The CDR3 is made up of 13 amino acids. V shed 6 bases, J shed 1 base, and the junction held 5 bases outside the gene matches. CDR3 loop: CSVSRQGNTEAFF. The CDR3, as DNA: TGCAGCGTATCCCGACAGGGGAACACTGAAGCTTTCTTT.

In its sample, this clone was seen once. V gene TRBV19 combines with J gene TRBJ1-1, with D unresolved. Trimming stripped 4 bases from V and 9 bases from J, with 18 bases between. The CDR3 is 14 residues long. Germline-derived CDR1 and CDR2 are LNHDA and SQIVND (reference sequence). The DNA for the CDR3 is TGTGCCAGTAGTAATCAGGCAGCCCGACCTCAAGCTTTCTTT. Translating gives CASSNQAARPQAFF.

The chain combines TRBV5-1 with TRBJ1-2; 7 bases align to TRBD1. Germline V gene lookup returns CDR1 SGHRS and CDR2 YFSETQ. The V segment lost 0 bases and the J segment 1 base; nucleotides outside the gene matches: 3. The CDR3 has 15 residues. This CDR3 is CASSLVTGDNYGYTF. The CDR3 DNA reads as TGCGCCAGCAGCTTGGTAACAGGGGATAACTATGGCTACACCTTC.

This clone is a singleton in its sample. V and J are TRBV28 and TRBJ2-5, with D uncertain. Deletions cut 7 bases from V and 3 bases from J, with 6 bases between. The CDR3 consists of 11 residues. The germline V gene has CDR1 MDHEN and CDR2 SYDVKM. The CDR3 sequence: CASTSEETQYF. The CDR3, as DNA: TGTGCCAGCACTTCTGAAGAGACCCAGTACTTC. Full variable domain (rest looked up from reference TRBV28 and TRBJ2-5): DVKVTQSSRYLVKRTGEKVFLECVQDMDHENMFWYRQDPGLGLRLIYFSYDVKMKEKGDIPEGYSVSREKKERFSLILESASTNQTSMYLCASTSEETQYFGPGTRLLVL.

The rearrangement uses TRBV14 and TRBJ1-5; perhaps TRBD1 as D (5 bases). The CDR3 is made up of 15 amino acids. V lost 1 base to trimming and J lost 3 bases, with 10 bases between them. The germline CDR1 and CDR2 sequences are SGHDN and FVKESK. CDR3 sequence: CASSQAGGDNQPQHF. CDR3 sequence (DNA): TGTGCCAGCAGCCAAGCGGGGGGTGACAATCAGCCCCAGCATTTT. The full variable domain, rest sourced from reference TRBV14 and TRBJ1-5, is EAGVTQFPSHSVIEKGQTVTLRCDPISGHDNLYWYRRVMGKEIKFLLHFVKESKQDESGMPNNRFLAERTGGTYSTLKVQPAELEDSGVYFCASSQAGGDNQPQHFGDGTRLSIL.

The chain combines TRBV15 with TRBJ1-4; 7 bases align to TRBD1. Germline V gene data show CDR1 as LNHNV and CDR2 as YYDKDF (reference sequence). After removal of 3 bases from V and 7 bases from J, the junction contained 2 bases not matched to a gene. The CDR3 length is 13 residues. In DNA form, the CDR3 reads TGTGCCACCAGCAGCGGGACAGTTGAAAAACTGTTTTTT. It specifies CATSSGTVEKLFF.

The genes are TRBV25-1 and TRBJ1-2; 9 bases line up with TRBD1. V dropped 3 bases and J dropped 4; count of bases not matched to a gene: 0. From germline, CDR1 is MGHDK and CDR2 SYGVNS. The CDR3 runs 13 residues. The CDR3 protein is CASSEGQGYGYTF. DNA for the CDR3: TGTGCCAGCAGTGAGGGACAGGGCTATGGCTACACCTTC.